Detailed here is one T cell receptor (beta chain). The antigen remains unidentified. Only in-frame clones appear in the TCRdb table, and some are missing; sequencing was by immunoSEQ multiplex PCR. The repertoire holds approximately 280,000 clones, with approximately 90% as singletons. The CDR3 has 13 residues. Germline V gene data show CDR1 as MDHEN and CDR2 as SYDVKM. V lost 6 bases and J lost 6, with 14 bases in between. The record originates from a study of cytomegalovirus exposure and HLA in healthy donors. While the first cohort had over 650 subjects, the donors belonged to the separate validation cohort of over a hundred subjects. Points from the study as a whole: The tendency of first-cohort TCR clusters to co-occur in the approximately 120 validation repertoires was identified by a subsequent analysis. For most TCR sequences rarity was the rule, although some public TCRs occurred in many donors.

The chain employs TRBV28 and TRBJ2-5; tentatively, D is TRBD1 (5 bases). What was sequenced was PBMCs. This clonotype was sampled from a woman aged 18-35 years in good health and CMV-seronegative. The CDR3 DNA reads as TGTGCCAGCAGCCTTCAGGGTCTCAAGACCCAGTACTTC. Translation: CASSLQGLKTQYF.